This T cell receptor (beta chain) came from a study of blood T cell repertoires in COVID-19. Study summary: There were acute and convalescent COVID-19 samples, and they came from the United States, Italy and Spain.

Cohort placement rested on clinical history that participants reported themselves. In Cohort 3, a recovered donor had either two negative PCRs, clearance, or symptom resolution. The ends were cut back, 5 bases at V and 6 bases at J, with 14 bases in the middle. Germline V lookup: CDR1 SEHNR, CDR2 FQNEAQ (reference sequence). The CDR3 is 15 residues long. Source study methods: Reference gene primers were amplified, and this amplification served to estimate nucleated cell counts. The data were produced by immunoSEQ multiplex PCR, yet TCRdb's version contains in-frame clones alone and is incomplete. V and J calls and clone size are as listed in that table; D and trimming were resolved from the DNA. The sample contains 150,000 to 170,000 clones, around 84% of which appear only once.

V and J are TRBV7-9 and TRBJ1-6, with TRBD1 as a possible D gene (5 bases). Specimen: PBMCs or T cells enriched from blood (not recorded which). The source of this sequence is a man aged 50 to 59 who had recovered from COVID-19. The CDR3 DNA reads as TGTGCCAGCAGCGTGGGGCCGGGGGGTAATTCACCCCTCCACTTT. Its translation is CASSVGPGGNSPLHF.